This T cell receptor (beta chain) was documented in a study of STAT5B mutations in CD4+ large granular lymphocyte leukemia. The assay was immunoSEQ multiplex PCR, and TCRdb's table has in-frame clones only and misses some. The table records approximately 27,000 clones, about four fifths of them present only once. Deletions cut 4 bases from V and 9 bases from J, with 20 bases between. The germline gives CDR1 MGHRA, CDR2 YSYEKL. This CDR3 contains 15 residues. V usage is TRBV4-1 and J usage is TRBJ2-3; D assignment may be TRBD1 or TRBD2 (5 bases each). The source is a human donor in good health. The sample comprised CD4+ T cells from blood buffy coats. As DNA, the CDR3 is TGCGCCAGCAGCCCTCGGGCAGGGACGGCAGGAACGCAGTATTTT. Protein: CASSPRAGTAGTQYF.